This paragraph reports one TCR beta chain. Random-hexamer reverse transcription was applied to about 0.45 to 1 ug RNA. Amplification of TCR beta CDR3 was carried out by immunoSEQ multiplex PCR, which covered 54 Vbeta and 13 Jbeta segments. In TCRdb, the immunoSEQ multiplex PCR reads were re-called with MiXCR into one record per CDR3 protein. This sample has tens of thousands of distinct CDR3 sequences; roughly 93% occur once, and the top ten carry roughly 0.16%. The sample is drawn from a study of CD8 T cells in Susac syndrome. Turning to the study itself: Intravenous immunoglobulin alone or corticosteroids were being given to patients with Susac syndrome at blood draw, unless they were therapy-naive.

From germline, CDR1 is SGHTA and CDR2 FQGNSA. With 5 bases removed from V and 3 bases from J, the gap between germline ends came to 17 bases. This CDR3 region has 16 residues. FACS enriched CD8+ TEMRA cells, while bulk CD8+ and CD4+ were negatively isolated. The specimen was CD4+ T cells from PBMCs. This receptor was obtained from a human donor with Susac syndrome. This chain connects TRBV7-2 to TRBJ2-4; a weak D match, TRBD2 (5 bases). The CDR3, as DNA: TGTGCCAGCAGCGGAGTCGGGTTTCGGGGCAAAAACATTCAGTACTTC. It translates to CASSGVGFRGKNIQYF.